A selection of T cell receptor beta chains follows, all from one sample in a study of T-cell memory formation after mild COVID-19. TCRdb ran MiXCR on the 5' RACE reads and lists one entry per CDR3 protein. The table has about 430,000 distinct CDR3 sequences, 20% to 25% seen once. Sample: PBMCs or a T cell subset sorted from them (not recorded which). Receptors originate from an adult woman who had mild COVID-19 (a few samples of this study predate the infection). Cell type and time point are not known. Both conserved end residues are trimmed from each CDR3.

TRBV20-1	TRBJ2-3	SALLRLAGVSADTQY
TRBV3-1	TRBJ2-1	ASSPRNYNEQF
TRBV12-3/TRBV12-4	TRBJ2-3	ASSRSDSQTRY
TRBV15	TRBJ1-2	ATSRMEGSLYGYT
TRBV15	TRBJ2-1	ATSRDRGRVNEQF
TRBV11-2	TRBJ2-2	ASSIAGGITGELF
TRBV5-4	TRBJ1-2	ASSLGDEGLDYGYT
TRBV5-8	TRBJ1-5	ASSSRVTGVRQPQH
TRBV4-1	TRBJ1-2	ASTPGYRDTFNYGYT
TRBV5-1	TRBJ2-7	ASSKDGTSRYEQY
TRBV24-1	TRBJ2-3	ATSDGTLRTDTQY
TRBV9	TRBJ2-2	ASSSARGHTGELF
TRBV3-1	TRBJ2-2	ASSPGLAGVNTGELF
TRBV9	TRBJ2-7	ASSDGQGAYEQY
TRBV7-8	TRBJ2-3	ASSFEGLLSTDTQY
TRBV7-2	TRBJ1-2	ASSLALNYGYT
TRBV7-6	TRBJ2-4	ASSLTGTGGIQY
TRBV29-1	TRBJ2-3	SVDGGDTQY
TRBV12-3/TRBV12-4	TRBJ1-5	ASRASGSQPQH
TRBV5-1	TRBJ2-3	ASSRLAGGPGDTQY
TRBV5-6	TRBJ1-5	ASSEYNQPQH
TRBV12-3/TRBV12-4	TRBJ1-3	AISDRVNTIY
TRBV5-1	TRBJ2-1	ASAGTSGSHRRNEQF
TRBV7-2	TRBJ2-1	ASIGQSSSYNEQF
TRBV5-1	TRBJ1-1	ASSRGQGPTEAF
TRBV5-1	TRBJ2-5	ASSLGLAGEKETQY
TRBV7-9	TRBJ2-5	ASSLETGIQETQY
TRBV10-3	TRBJ2-7	ASKKGQGSYEQY
TRBV12-3/TRBV12-4	TRBJ1-1	ASSSRIDTLNTEAF
TRBV6-5	TRBJ2-7	ASGLPGQVTYEQY
TRBV20-1	TRBJ2-3	SAARDRGADTQY
TRBV7-2	TRBJ2-7	ASSLEVEQY
TRBV24-1	TRBJ2-1	ATSDWSGGVNEQF
TRBV7-9	TRBJ1-4	ASSRPTGARNEKLF
TRBV7-9	TRBJ2-2	ASSLARDTGELF
TRBV19	TRBJ1-5	ASSIRGTQPQH
TRBV5-1	TRBJ2-1	ASSSVGTGVYNEQF
TRBV11-2	TRBJ2-7	ASSLGELGLAGEQY
TRBV18	TRBJ2-7	ASSPKGSGGSYEQY
TRBV18	TRBJ2-1	ASSPRRASEQF
TRBV30	TRBJ1-1	AWSVVNTEAF
TRBV12-3/TRBV12-4	TRBJ1-1	ASSGHRGPNTEAF
TRBV12-3/TRBV12-4	TRBJ2-2	ATERGGGNTGELF
TRBV3-1	TRBJ2-5	ASQGGETQY
TRBV24-1	TRBJ2-3	ATRVREDSTQY